This entry is about one TCR beta chain. A read error may explain this, as a much larger clone is one base away. This CDR3 is missing its conserved last phenylalanine or tryptophan, likely due to a read error. Germline CDR1 reads SGHRS; CDR2 reads YFSETQ. This CDR3 region has 14 residues. Trimming removed 4 bases at V and 7 bases at J, with 12 bases between. This sample was taken from a study of CD8+CD57+ T cells in acquired aplastic anemia. The authors sequenced patients whose flow cytometry had shown CD8+CD57+ cell expansion. Template material for TCR beta VDJ and CDR3 profiling consisted of genomic DNA. TCRdb analysed the reads with MiXCR anew, one entry per CDR3 protein. The table includes 150,000 to 180,000 distinct CDR3 sequences, just over 50% detected once.

This sequence originates from a human donor with aplastic anemia. The V gene is TRBV5-1, the J gene TRBJ1-6; no definite D call. What was sequenced was sorted CD4+, CD8+, or CD8+CD57+ T cells (not recorded which) from PBMCs. CDR3 bases: TGCGCCAGCAGCCCCGGACGGCCGAATTCACCCCTCCACCTT. Protein product: CASSPGRPNSPLHL.